A selection of T cell receptor beta chains follows, all from one sample in a study of shared clonotypes between healthy human individuals. Assay: immunoSEQ multiplex PCR; the TCRdb copy retains only in-frame clones and omits some. The sample contains around 2,000,000 clones, about 92% of which appear only once. The sequencing input was naive CD8+ T cells from PBMCs. These receptors were taken from a man between 18 and 29 years old in good health. Some clones in this sample may be carry-over from other donors' samples. CDR3s include the opening cysteine and the closing phenylalanine or tryptophan. D genes are given only for firm matches. Expanded clones get a size class; other rows say once, few or many, or leave the size out.

CDR3nt,CDR3aa,j_gene,d_gene,abundance,v_gene
TGTGCCAGCGCTCTTGTCTCCCCCAATGAGCAGTTCTTC,CASALVSPNEQFF,TRBJ2-1,.,.,TRBV7-6
TGCAGCGTCCAGGGGGTCTCTGGAAACACCATATATTTT,CSVQGVSGNTIYF,TRBJ1-3,TRBD1,.,TRBV29-1
TGTGCCAGCAGCTTAGATGTGCGCGAGACCCAGTACTTC,CASSLDVRETQYF,TRBJ2-5,.,once,TRBV11-3
TGTGCCAGCAGTTTAAGAAAAAGGAACACCGGGGAGCTGTTTTTT,CASSLRKRNTGELFF,TRBJ2-2,.,.,TRBV27
TGTGCCAGCAGCTTGAGTAACTCCTACGAGCAGTACTTC,CASSLSNSYEQYF,TRBJ2-7,.,.,TRBV5-8
TGTGCCAGCAGCTTGGCAGGGGGCGTTTACGAGCAGTACTTC,CASSLAGGVYEQYF,TRBJ2-7,TRBD1,.,TRBV5-5
TGCGCCAGCAACCTCGTCGGGACCGATTCCTACGAGCAGTACTTC,CASNLVGTDSYEQYF,TRBJ2-7,.,.,TRBV5-1
TGTGCCAGCAGCGTAGGCGGCACCTACGAGCAGTACTTC,CASSVGGTYEQYF,TRBJ2-7,.,.,TRBV9
TGTGCCAGCAGTTTATCGAGCCTGGTGGGCACAGATACGCAGTATTTT,CASSLSSLVGTDTQYF,TRBJ2-3,.,.,TRBV27
TGTGCCAGCACCCCGACCGGCTCGAACACTGAAGCTTTCTTT,CASTPTGSNTEAFF,TRBJ1-1,.,.,TRBV25-1
TGTGCCAGCAGCGTTACAAGTACTGACCTTAAGGGCTACACCTTC,CASSVTSTDLKGYTF,TRBJ1-2,.,.,TRBV5-4
TGTGCCAGTCCCCCCGGGGGTCCGCCTAGCACAGATACGCAGTATTTT,CASPPGGPPSTDTQYF,TRBJ2-3,.,.,TRBV28
TGTGCCAACAGACCGCGGGGCGGCTCCTACAATGAGCAGTTCTTC,CANRPRGGSYNEQFF,TRBJ2-1,.,.,TRBV6-5
TGTGCCAGCAGCGTAGGACAGGGTGGGCGCGAGCAGTACTTC,CASSVGQGGREQYF,TRBJ2-7,TRBD1,.,TRBV9
TGTGCCAGTAGTATGGGACTAGCGGCTTGGGAGACCCAGTACTTC,CASSMGLAAWETQYF,TRBJ2-5,TRBD2,.,TRBV19
TGTGCCATCAGTGCAAAACGGGAAAACAATGAGCAGTTCTTC,CAISAKRENNEQFF,TRBJ2-1,.,few,TRBV10-3
TGTGCCAGCAGCGTAGAAGGGACAGGGTGGTACGAGCAGTACTTC,CASSVEGTGWYEQYF,TRBJ2-7,TRBD1,.,TRBV9